One T cell receptor beta chain is described in this entry. The target antigen is unknown. Deletions cut 8 bases from V and 7 bases from J, with 17 bases between. Germline V CDR1 and CDR2: MNHEY, SVGAGI. The CDR3 covers 13 residues. The data are from a study of T cells after yellow fever vaccination. Study-level findings and limits: Reappearance after the booster was seen for most primary-vaccination clones, at 95% to 97% CD4 and 70% to 90% CD8. Abundant clonotypes from the bulk population could contaminate FACS-sorted repertoires.

TCRdb passed the 5' RACE reads through MiXCR, listing each CDR3 protein once. The sample consists of approximately 160,000 distinct CDR3 sequences, around 8.5% of them appearing once. The sample consisted of CD8+ T cells sorted from PBMCs, taken 45 days after the yellow fever booster vaccination. The rearrangement uses TRBV6-5 and TRBJ1-1; D perhaps matches TRBD1 (6 bases). The sequence came from a man between 18 and 29 years old who received the YFV17D yellow fever vaccine. CDR3 DNA: TGTGCCAGCGGGCTAGGGTCAGGGGATGAAGCTTTCTTT. Its translation: CASGLGSGDEAFF.